The entry below describes one T cell receptor (beta chain). Reverse transcription used about 0.5 to 1 ug RNA and random hexamers. TCRdb re-derived calls from the immunoSEQ multiplex PCR reads in MiXCR, one entry per CDR3 protein. The repertoire holds roughly 180,000 distinct CDR3 sequences, with about 95% as singletons. The sample is drawn from a study of CD8 T cells in Susac syndrome. V dropped 0 bases and J dropped 0 bases, with 13 bases sitting between them. The CDR3 is 18 residues long. Per germline, CDR1 SGHNT and CDR2 YYREEE (reference sequence). The sequencing sample was made of CD4+ T cells from PBMCs. V is TRBV5-4 and J is TRBJ2-6; perhaps D is TRBD1 or TRBD2 (5 bases each). The sequence was collected from a human donor with Susac syndrome. This chain's CDR3 is CASSLVGTGRSGANVLTF. As DNA, the CDR3 is TGTGCCAGCAGCTTGGTAGGGACGGGACGCTCTGGGGCCAACGTCCTGACTTTC.